This entry lists 13 T cell receptor beta chains sequenced from one sample in a study of blood T cell repertoires in COVID-19. Data came from immunoSEQ multiplex PCR; TCRdb stores just in-frame clones and leaves some out. The data show around 480,000 clones, approximately 90% seen once. Sequencing was carried out using PBMCs or T cells enriched from blood (not recorded which). These receptors were collected from a woman between 18 and 29 years old who had recovered from COVID-19.

The chain uses TRBV27 and TRBJ1-2, with TRBD1 matching over 9 bases. Germline V lookup: CDR1 MNHEY, CDR2 SMNVEV (reference sequence). With 2 bases clipped from V and 8 bases from J, the junction kept 9 bases outside the gene matches. This CDR3 region has 15 residues. The DNA for the CDR3 is TGTGCCAGCAGTTTAGGGACAGGGACCCTGTTGGGCTACACCTTC. Protein sequence: CASSLGTGTLLGYTF.

The rearrangement joins TRBV28 to TRBJ2-1; perhaps TRBD1 as D (5 bases). CDR3 length: 16 residues. V was shortened by 6 bases and J by 4 bases, with 19 bases between the two germline ends. Per germline, CDR1 MDHEN and CDR2 SYDVKM. The CDR3 reads CASRTPQGTFYNEQFF. The CDR3 coding sequence is TGTGCCAGCAGGACCCCTCAGGGAACCTTTTACAATGAGCAGTTCTTC. The full variable domain, in which reference TRBV28 and TRBJ2-1 provide the parts outside the CDR3, is DVKVTQSSRYLVKRTGEKVFLECVQDMDHENMFWYRQDPGLGLRLIYFSYDVKMKEKGDIPEGYSVSREKKERFSLILESASTNQTSMYLCASRTPQGTFYNEQFFGPGTRLTVL.

In its sample, this clone was seen once. This sequence joins TRBV30 and TRBJ1-2, with D tentatively TRBD1 (6 bases). This CDR3 has 13 amino acids. Germline loops: CDR1 GTSNPN, CDR2 SVGIG (reference sequence). With 0 bases removed from V and 5 bases from J, the gap between germline ends came to 10 bases. The chain's CDR3 is CAWSVQGWYGYTF. In DNA, the CDR3 is TGTGCCTGGAGTGTACAGGGTTGGTATGGCTACACCTTC.

The V call is TRBV6-5, the J call TRBJ1-3; D not resolved. Germline CDR1 reads MNHEY; CDR2 reads SVGAGI. There are 15 residues in the CDR3. V was pared by 4 bases and J by 0 bases, with 10 bases between. The CDR3: CASSLTFTSGNTIYF. CDR3 in DNA: TGTGCCAGCAGTTTGACATTCACCTCTGGAAACACCATATATTTT.

CDR3 loop: CASRRGGTWGETQYF. The CDR3 nucleotides are TGTGCCAGCAGGCGGGGGGGCACCTGGGGAGAGACCCAGTACTTC. J is TRBJ2-5 and V is TRBV2; 9 bases are a match to TRBD2. Germline assignment: CDR1 SNHLY and CDR2 FYNNEI. This CDR3 has 15 amino acids. Germline trimming cut 6 bases from V and 4 bases from J; bases unmatched to any gene: 9.

J is TRBJ2-3 and V is TRBV9; a weak D match, TRBD1 (6 bases). V lost 3 bases, J lost 2 bases, and 10 bases lay in between. Germline CDR1 SGDLS, CDR2 YYNGEE. The CDR3 is made up of 14 amino acids. The CDR3 is CASSGGQYTDTQYF. CDR3 coding DNA: TGTGCCAGCAGCGGGGGGCAGTACACAGATACGCAGTATTTT.

The chain links TRBV2 to TRBJ2-7, with a weak D call TRBD2 (5 bases). This CDR3 is built from 14 residues. The V gene's germline CDR1 is SNHLY and CDR2 FYNNEI. V lost 4 bases and J lost 2, with 12 bases in between. For the CDR3, the DNA is TGTGCCAGCAGTGTAGGTACTAGGCCCTACGAGCAGTACTTC. This sequence encodes CASSVGTRPYEQYF. The entire variable domain, with the rest obtained from reference TRBV2 and TRBJ2-7, is as follows: EPEVTQTPSHQVTQMGQEVILRCVPISNHLYFYWYRQILGQKVEFLVSFYNNEISEKSEIFDDQFSVERPDGSNFTLKIRSTKLEDSAMYFCASSVGTRPYEQYFGPGTRLTVT.

CDR3 in DNA: TGTGCCAGCAGCCCCGGACTAGCGGGGAATACTGGGGAGCTGTTTTTT. Its protein product is CASSPGLAGNTGELFF. The rearrangement joins TRBV11-3 to TRBJ2-2; 12 nucleotides match TRBD2. V lost 5 bases, J lost 8 bases, and 9 bases stayed unmatched. The length of the CDR3 is 16 residues. Germline V CDR1 and CDR2: SGHNT, YENEEA.

This clone was detected only once. The rearrangement links TRBV3-1 (or the pseudogene TRBV3-2) to TRBJ2-3, with 7 nucleotides matching TRBD2. The V gene end was trimmed by 3 bases and the J gene end by 0 bases; junction bases not matched to a gene: 3. The CDR3 extends over 15 amino acids. CDR1 is LGHDT, CDR2 YNNKEL, per germline (reference sequence). The CDR3 is CASSQGGLSTDTQYF. In nucleotides, the CDR3 is TGTGCCAGCAGCCAGGGGGGGTTAAGCACAGATACGCAGTATTTT.

The chain couples TRBV12-3 or TRBV12-4 to TRBJ1-2; no firm D call. CDR3 size: 13 residues. Trimming stripped 5 bases from V and 7 bases from J, with 14 bases between. CDR3 sequence reads: CASSQARGGGYTF. CDR3 nucleotide sequence: TGTGCCAGCAGTCAGGCCCGGGGTGGTGGCTACACCTTC.

The chain links TRBV10-1 to TRBJ1-2; 7 bases are shared with TRBD1. The CDR3 totals 17 residues. Germline CDR1 WNHNN, CDR2 SYGVQD (reference sequence). With V trimmed by 10 bases and J by 1 base, 18 bases remained unmatched. CDR3 sequence (DNA): TGCGCCAACCCCGTCGACAGGGCCCTCGTAATTAACTATGGCTACACCTTC. Protein product: CANPVDRALVINYGYTF.

The V and J genes are TRBV19 and TRBJ2-3; tentatively, D is TRBD2 (6 bases). Trimming removed 8 bases from V and 2 bases from J, with 14 bases in between. This CDR3 comprises 14 residues. From germline, CDR1 is LNHDA and CDR2 SQIVND (reference sequence). As DNA, the CDR3 is TGTGCCAGTCTCGGGGACTCAAACACAGATACGCAGTATTTT. It encodes CASLGDSNTDTQYF.

Remarks on this clone: In the same sample, other DNA sequences code for this CDR3. V usage is TRBV19 and J usage is TRBJ1-1; weak D call: TRBD1 (5 bases). The CDR3 runs 12 residues. Germline lookup yields CDR1 LNHDA and CDR2 SQIVND (reference sequence). V dropped 3 bases and J dropped 5 bases, with 7 bases sitting between them. CDR3 amino acids: CASSMGGTEAFF. CDR3 bases: TGTGCCAGTAGTATGGGGGGTACTGAAGCTTTCTTT.